The 11 T cell receptor beta chains below were found in one sample sequenced in a study of blood T cell repertoires in COVID-19. Assay: immunoSEQ multiplex PCR; the TCRdb copy retains only in-frame clones and omits some. Among about 140,000 clones listed, over 60% were seen once. Source material: PBMCs or T cells enriched from blood (not recorded which). The receptors stem from a woman between 45 and 65 years old who had recovered from COVID-19.

This chain links TRBV18 with TRBJ1-1; D not certain. The CDR3 covers 11 residues. V shed 6 bases and J shed 3 bases, with 5 bases lying between them. In germline, CDR1 is KGHSH, CDR2 LQKENI. CDR3 DNA: TGTGCCAGCTCTCTTGACACTGAAGCTTTCTTT. Translation: CASSLDTEAFF.

V gene TRBV6-5 combines with J gene TRBJ1-5; weak D call: TRBD1 (6 bases). In germline, CDR1 is MNHEY, CDR2 SVGAGI. The CDR3 is 15 residues long. Trimming left V 6 bases short and J 0 bases short, with 12 bases between. CDR3: CASRLDRNSNQPQHF. CDR3 sequence (DNA): TGTGCCAGCAGACTCGACAGGAATAGCAATCAGCCCCAGCATTTT.

On this clone: Different DNA sequences within this sample yield the same CDR3. V usage is TRBV19 and J usage is TRBJ2-2, with 9 bases aligning to TRBD1. CDR1 is LNHDA, CDR2 SQIVND, per germline (reference sequence). The CDR3 has 15 amino acids. V shed 4 bases and J 4 bases; nucleotides not matched to a gene: 4. CDR3 sequence (DNA): TGTGCCAGTAGTACACAGGGGGCCGGCACCGGGGAGCTGTTTTTT. Amino acid sequence: CASSTQGAGTGELFF. The full variable domain, in which reference TRBV19 and TRBJ2-2 provide the parts outside the CDR3, is DGGITQSPKYLFRKEGQNVTLSCEQNLNHDAMYWYRQDPGQGLRLIYYSQIVNDFQKGDIAEGYSVSREKKESFPLTVTSAQKNPTAFYLCASSTQGAGTGELFFGEGSRLTVL.

This rearrangement joins TRBV7-5 to TRBJ2-1; the table's D gene call, TRBD2, was not cross checked with the DNA. TRBV7-5 is deemed a pseudogene. CDR3 length: 19 residues. CDR3 bases: TGTGCCAGAAGCTACCAGGGAGCGGGAGCGACCCGCTCCTACAATGAGCAGTTCTTC. Protein: CARSYQGAGATRSYNEQFF.

The gene calls are TRBV27 and TRBJ2-7; TRBD2 agrees at 11 bases. After removal of 5 bases from V and 3 bases from J, the junction contained 6 bases not matched to a gene. Per the germline V gene, CDR1 is MNHEY and CDR2 is SMNVEV (reference sequence). The length of the CDR3 is 15 residues. CDR3: CASSLKTSGGYEQYF. The CDR3, as DNA: TGTGCCAGCAGTCTTAAAACTAGCGGGGGCTACGAGCAGTACTTC.

This clone is a singleton in its sample. J is TRBJ2-2 and V is TRBV7-3; D perhaps matches TRBD2 (5 bases). Trimming took 5 bases from V and 6 from J, leaving 13 bases between them. This CDR3 has 14 amino acids. Germline V CDR1 and CDR2: SGHTA, FQGTGA. The CDR3 reads CASSPQYGAGELFF. CDR3 bases: TGTGCCAGCAGCCCTCAGTACGGGGCCGGGGAGCTGTTTTTT.

V and J are TRBV7-3 and TRBJ1-5, with no clear D. Germline lookup yields CDR1 SGHTA and CDR2 FQGTGA. Between the trimmed V and J ends, which lost 3 bases and 4 bases, there was a span of 13 bases. This CDR3 region has 15 residues. The CDR3 bases are TGTGCCAGCAGCTTGGCCCGTAGGGAGAATCAGCCCCAGCATTTT. Protein: CASSLARRENQPQHF.

V and J are TRBV3-1 (or the pseudogene TRBV3-2) and TRBJ1-1; no firm D call. V lost 1 base and J 2 bases, leaving 11 bases between the germline ends. This CDR3 comprises 15 residues. Germline V gene lookup returns CDR1 LGHDT and CDR2 YNNKEL (reference sequence). This chain's CDR3 is CASSQGARANTEAFF. The CDR3, as DNA: TGTGCCAGCAGCCAAGGGGCCAGAGCTAACACTGAAGCTTTCTTT.

The chain recombines TRBV7-2 with TRBJ1-4; 8 bases are a match to TRBD1. Trimming removed 2 bases from V and 7 bases from J; junction bases left unmatched: 6. Germline V gene data show CDR1 as SGHTA and CDR2 as FQGNSA. The length of the CDR3 is 15 residues. The CDR3 bases are TGTGCCAGCAGCTTAATGCAGGGGGCCTCTGAAAAACTGTTTTTT. This translates into CASSLMQGASEKLFF.

This chain connects TRBV7-2 to TRBJ2-3, with a tentative D call TRBD1 (7 bases). Germline loops: CDR1 SGHTA, CDR2 FQGNSA. CDR3 length: 15 amino acids. The germline V and J ends were trimmed by 5 bases and 6 bases, with 18 bases remaining between them. CDR3 protein: CASSPGGRGMDTQYF. CDR3 bases: TGTGCCAGCAGCCCCGGGGGCAGGGGGATGGATACGCAGTATTTT.

The chain links TRBV5-1 to TRBJ1-1, with TRBD1 matching 8 bases. In germline, CDR1 is SGHRS, CDR2 YFSETQ. Germline trimming cut 7 bases from V and 1 base from J; bases unmatched to any gene: 6. The CDR3 is 14 residues long. The CDR3 region has the DNA TGCGCCAGCTTTGGACAGGGATCGAACACTGAAGCTTTCTTT. This sequence encodes CASFGQGSNTEAFF.